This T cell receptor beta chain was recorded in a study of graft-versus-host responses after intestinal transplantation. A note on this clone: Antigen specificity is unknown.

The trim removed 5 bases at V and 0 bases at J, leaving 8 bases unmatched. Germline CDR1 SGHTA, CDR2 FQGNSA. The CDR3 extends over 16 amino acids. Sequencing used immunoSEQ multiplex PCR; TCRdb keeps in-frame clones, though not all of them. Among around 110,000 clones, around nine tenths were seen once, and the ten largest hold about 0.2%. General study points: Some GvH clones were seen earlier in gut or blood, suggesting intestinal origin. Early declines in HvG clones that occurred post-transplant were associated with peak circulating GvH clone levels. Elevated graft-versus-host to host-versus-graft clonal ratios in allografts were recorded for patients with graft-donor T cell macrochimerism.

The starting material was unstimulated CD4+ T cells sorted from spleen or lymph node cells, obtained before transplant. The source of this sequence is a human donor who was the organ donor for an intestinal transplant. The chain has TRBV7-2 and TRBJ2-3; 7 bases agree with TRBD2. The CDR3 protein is CASSPGLVASTDTQYF. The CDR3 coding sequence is TGTGCCAGCAGCCCAGGACTAGTGGCTAGCACAGATACGCAGTATTTT.